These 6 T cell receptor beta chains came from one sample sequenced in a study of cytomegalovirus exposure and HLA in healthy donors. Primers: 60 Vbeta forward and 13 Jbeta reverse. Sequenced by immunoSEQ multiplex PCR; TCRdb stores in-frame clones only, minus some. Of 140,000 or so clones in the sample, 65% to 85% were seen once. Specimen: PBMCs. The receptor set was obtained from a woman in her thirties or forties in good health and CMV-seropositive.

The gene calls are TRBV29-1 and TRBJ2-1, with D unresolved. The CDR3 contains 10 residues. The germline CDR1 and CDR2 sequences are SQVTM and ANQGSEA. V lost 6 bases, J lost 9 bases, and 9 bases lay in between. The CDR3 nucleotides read TGCAGCGTCCAACACAGTGAGCAGTTCTTC. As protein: CSVQHSEQFF.

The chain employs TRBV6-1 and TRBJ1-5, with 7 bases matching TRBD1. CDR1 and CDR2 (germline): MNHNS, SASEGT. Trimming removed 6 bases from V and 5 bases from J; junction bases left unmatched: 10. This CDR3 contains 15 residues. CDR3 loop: CASRKTGLGDQPQHF. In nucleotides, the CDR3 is TGTGCCAGCAGAAAGACAGGGTTGGGAGATCAGCCCCAGCATTTT.

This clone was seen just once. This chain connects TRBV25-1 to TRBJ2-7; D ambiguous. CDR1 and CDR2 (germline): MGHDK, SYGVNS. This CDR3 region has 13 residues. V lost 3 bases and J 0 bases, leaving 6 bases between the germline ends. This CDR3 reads CASSDFSSYEQYF. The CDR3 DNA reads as TGTGCCAGCAGTGATTTTAGCTCCTACGAGCAGTACTTC.

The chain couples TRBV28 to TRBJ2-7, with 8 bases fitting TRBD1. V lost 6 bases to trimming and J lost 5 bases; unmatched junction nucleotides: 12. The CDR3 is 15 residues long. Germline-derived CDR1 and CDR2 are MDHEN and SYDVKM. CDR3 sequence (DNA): TGTGCCAGCAGATTAGGACAGGGAACATTCCACGAGCAGTACTTC. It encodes CASRLGQGTFHEQYF.

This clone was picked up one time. The CDR3 protein is CASSLFQGSYNEQFF. Written as DNA, the CDR3 is TGTGCCAGCAGCCTCTTTCAGGGTTCTTACAATGAGCAGTTCTTC. The chain is built from TRBV2 and TRBJ2-1; the D gene is possibly TRBD1 (5 bases). Looked up from germline, CDR1 is SNHLY and CDR2 is FYNNEI. V lost 6 bases, J lost 4 bases, and 16 bases lay in between. This CDR3 has 15 residues.

The CDR3 DNA reads as TGTGCCAGCAGCCAAACTAGCGGGGGGTACAATGAGCAGTTCTTC. This gives the protein CASSQTSGGYNEQFF. The chain joins TRBV4-2 to TRBJ2-1, with 12 positions matching TRBD2. CDR1 LGHNA and CDR2 YNFKEQ come from the germline V gene. V lost 2 bases, J lost 4 bases, and 0 bases stayed unmatched. CDR3 length: 15 residues.